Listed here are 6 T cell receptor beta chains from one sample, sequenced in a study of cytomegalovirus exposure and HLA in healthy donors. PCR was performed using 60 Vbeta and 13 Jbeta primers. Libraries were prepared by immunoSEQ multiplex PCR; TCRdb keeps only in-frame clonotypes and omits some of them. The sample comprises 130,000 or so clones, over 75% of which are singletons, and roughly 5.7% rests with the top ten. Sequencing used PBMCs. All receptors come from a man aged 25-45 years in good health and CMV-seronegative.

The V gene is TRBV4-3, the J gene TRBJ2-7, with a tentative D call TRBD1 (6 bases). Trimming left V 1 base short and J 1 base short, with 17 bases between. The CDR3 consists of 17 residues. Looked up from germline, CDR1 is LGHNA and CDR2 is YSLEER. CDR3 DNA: TGCGCCAGCAGCCAAGCTGGACAGTTTATCTCTTCCTACGAGCAGTACTTC. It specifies CASSQAGQFISSYEQYF.

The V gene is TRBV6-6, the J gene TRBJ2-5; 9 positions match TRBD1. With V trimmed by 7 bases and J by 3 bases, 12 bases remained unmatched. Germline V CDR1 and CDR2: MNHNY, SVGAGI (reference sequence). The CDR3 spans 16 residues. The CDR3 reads CASTSPRDRDEETQYF. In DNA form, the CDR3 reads TGTGCCAGCACCTCCCCCCGGGACAGGGATGAAGAGACCCAGTACTTC.

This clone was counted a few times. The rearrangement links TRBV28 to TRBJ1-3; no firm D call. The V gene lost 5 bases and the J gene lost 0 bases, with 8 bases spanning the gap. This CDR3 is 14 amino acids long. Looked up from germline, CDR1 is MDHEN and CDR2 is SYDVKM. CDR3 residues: CASSHAISGNTIYF. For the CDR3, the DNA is TGTGCCAGCAGTCACGCTATCTCTGGAAACACCATATATTTT.

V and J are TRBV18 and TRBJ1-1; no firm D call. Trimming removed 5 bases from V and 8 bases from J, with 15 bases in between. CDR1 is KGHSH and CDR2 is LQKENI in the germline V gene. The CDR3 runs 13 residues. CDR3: CASSGPGGQEAFF. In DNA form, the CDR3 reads TGTGCCAGCTCAGGACCCGGAGGTCAGGAAGCTTTCTTT. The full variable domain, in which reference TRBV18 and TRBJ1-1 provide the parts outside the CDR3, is NAGVMQNPRHLVRRRGQEARLRCSPMKGHSHVYWYRQLPEEGLKFMVYLQKENIIDESGMPKERFSAEFPKEGPSILRIQQVVRGDSAAYFCASSGPGGQEAFFGQGTRLTVV.

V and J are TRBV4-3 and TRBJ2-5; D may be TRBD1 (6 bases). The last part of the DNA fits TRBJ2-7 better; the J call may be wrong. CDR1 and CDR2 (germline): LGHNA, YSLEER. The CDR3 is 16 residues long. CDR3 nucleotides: TGCGCCAGCAGCCAAGGATTCGACAGGTACCCCTACGAGCAGTACTTC. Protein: CASSQGFDRYPYEQYF.

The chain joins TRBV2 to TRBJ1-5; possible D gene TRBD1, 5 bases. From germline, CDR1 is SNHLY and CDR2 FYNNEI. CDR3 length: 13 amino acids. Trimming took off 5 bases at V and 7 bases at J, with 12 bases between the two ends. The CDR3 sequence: CASSPQGWQPQHF. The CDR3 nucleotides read TGTGCCAGCAGTCCCCAGGGCTGGCAGCCCCAGCATTTT.